What follows are 27 T cell receptor beta chains derived from one specimen sequenced in a study of graft-versus-host responses after intestinal transplantation. No cognate antigen is known for these TCRs. Method: immunoSEQ multiplex PCR; TCRdb's copy keeps in-frame clones and lacks some. The repertoire holds about 90,000 clones, with more than 85% as singletons. The sample in question was unstimulated CD4+ T cells sorted from spleen or lymph node cells, obtained before transplant. The source is a human donor who was the organ donor for an intestinal transplant.

V gene TRBV5-6 combines with J gene TRBJ2-7; no clear D gene. The V and J ends lost 5 bases and 7 bases respectively, with 10 bases between them. Germline loops: CDR1 SGHDT, CDR2 YYEEEE. The CDR3 has 11 residues. CDR3 in DNA: TGTGCCAGCAGATCCAGTTCGGAGCAGTACTTC. Translation gives CASRSSSEQYF.

V is TRBV19 and J is TRBJ1-1; 7 nucleotides line up with TRBD1. Losses at the gene ends were 5 bases for V and 0 bases for J; bases not matched to a gene: 3. The germline gives CDR1 LNHDA, CDR2 SQIVND (reference sequence). The CDR3 has 14 residues. The CDR3 sequence is CASSADRVNTEAFF. The CDR3, as DNA: TGTGCCAGTAGTGCCGACAGGGTGAACACTGAAGCTTTCTTT.

The chain carries TRBV6-6 and TRBJ2-3; 7 nucleotides agree with TRBD2. CDR3 size: 15 residues. Trimming removed 2 bases from V and 4 bases from J; junction bases left unmatched: 6. Germline V lookup: CDR1 MNHNY, CDR2 SVGAGI (reference sequence). CDR3 sequence (DNA): TGTGCCAGCAGTTACCCGGCAGGGAGGGCAGATACGCAGTATTTT. It encodes CASSYPAGRADTQYF.

The genes are TRBV10-1 and TRBJ2-3; a possible D gene is TRBD2 (7 bases). V was clipped by 3 bases and J by 4 bases, with 11 bases between them. CDR1 is WNHNN, CDR2 SYGVQD, per germline (reference sequence). The CDR3 sequence is 14 residues long. The CDR3: CASSDSGGADTQYF. In DNA, the CDR3 is TGCGCCAGCAGTGATTCGGGGGGCGCAGATACGCAGTATTTT.

This clone was detected only once. The CDR3 nucleotides are TGTGCCAGCAGCCACGGGACAGGGGTGAACACTGAAGCTTTCTTT. Translated: CASSHGTGVNTEAFF. The V and J genes are TRBV5-4 and TRBJ1-1, with 10 bases aligning to TRBD1. Germline V gives CDR1 SGHNT, CDR2 YYREEE (reference sequence). The V and J ends lost 4 bases and 0 bases, in that order; junction bases with no gene match: 3. The CDR3 contains 15 residues.

This clone was picked up one time. V is TRBV15 and J is TRBJ1-5, with 7 positions matching TRBD1. From germline, CDR1 is LNHNV and CDR2 YYDKDF (reference sequence). V trimming: 3 bases; J trimming: 4 bases; junction bases outside the gene matches: 9. There are 16 residues in the CDR3. CDR3 loop: CATSSPGTAFNQPQHF. In DNA form, the CDR3 reads TGTGCCACCAGCAGCCCCGGGACAGCGTTTAATCAGCCCCAGCATTTT.

The chain recombines TRBV5-4 with TRBJ1-2, with 10 bases identical to TRBD1. The CDR3 consists of 13 residues. Trimming took 3 bases from V and 8 from J; bases not matched to a gene: 4. Germline-derived CDR1 and CDR2 are SGHNT and YYREEE (reference sequence). The CDR3 sequence: CASSWDRGGGYTF. CDR3 bases: TGTGCCAGCAGCTGGGACAGGGGCGGAGGCTACACCTTC.

This chain uses TRBV27 with TRBJ1-1, with 7 bases matching TRBD1. Germline V lookup: CDR1 MNHEY, CDR2 SMNVEV (reference sequence). The length of the CDR3 is 16 residues. The junction had 9 bases not matched to a gene; V was cut back by 4 bases and J by 1 base. CDR3 in amino acids: CASSSPIRDRNTEAFF. In nucleotides, the CDR3 is TGTGCCAGCAGTTCGCCGATCCGGGACAGGAACACTGAAGCTTTCTTT.

The chain joins TRBV6-5 to TRBJ1-2; D not resolved. V was trimmed by 2 bases and J by 1 base, leaving 11 bases between them. The CDR3 length is 15 residues. Germline CDR1 and CDR2: MNHEY and SVGAGI. This CDR3 reads CASSYGPGDNYGYTF. The CDR3 nucleotides read TGTGCCAGCAGTTACGGGCCGGGAGATAACTATGGCTACACCTTC.

Only a few counts were recorded for this clone. This chain uses TRBV30 with TRBJ1-4, with D possibly TRBD1 on 5 matching bases. Germline lookup yields CDR1 GTSNPN and CDR2 SVGIG (reference sequence). Trimming stripped 5 bases from V and 5 bases from J, with 6 bases between. The length of the CDR3 is 11 residues. CDR3 nucleotides: TGTGCCTGGGGGGCGAATGAAAAACTGTTTTTT. Encoded protein: CAWGANEKLFF. The full variable domain, completed using reference TRBV30 and TRBJ1-4, is SQTIHQWPATLVQPVGSPLSLECTVEGTSNPNLYWYRQAAGRGLQLLFYSVGIGQISSEVPQNLSASRPQDRQFILSSKKLLLSDSGFYLCAWGANEKLFFGSGTQLSVL.

V usage is TRBV6-1 and J usage is TRBJ2-7, with 12 bases matching TRBD2. The CDR3 extends over 15 amino acids. Germline CDR1 is MNHNS and CDR2 is SASEGT. V shed 7 bases, J shed 2 bases, and the junction held 6 bases outside the gene matches. DNA of the CDR3: TGTGCCAGCACCCCACTAGCGGGGGGTCCCTACGAGCAGTACTTC. Translating it yields CASTPLAGGPYEQYF.

V is TRBV6-1 and J is TRBJ2-3; 10 bases align to TRBD2. This CDR3 has 15 residues. The ends lost 5 bases at V and 2 bases at J; junction bases unmatched: 4. Germline V gene sequence: CDR1 MNHNS, CDR2 SASEGT. The CDR3 sequence: CASSWGLAFTDTQYF. The CDR3, as DNA: TGTGCCAGCAGTTGGGGACTAGCGTTCACAGATACGCAGTATTTT.

The table lists this clone with a count of one. The chain employs TRBV2 and TRBJ2-1; D call uncertain. There are 15 residues in the CDR3. V was shortened by 5 bases and J by 7 bases, with 18 bases between the two germline ends. Per the germline V gene, CDR1 is SNHLY and CDR2 is FYNNEI. This chain's CDR3 is CASSPVGFDENEQFF. The CDR3 nucleotides are TGTGCCAGCAGTCCCGTGGGCTTCGATGAAAATGAGCAGTTCTTC.

This clone was seen more than once but under ten times. The V call is TRBV11-2, the J call TRBJ2-3; D gene uncertain. In germline, CDR1 is SGHAT, CDR2 FQNNGV. The CDR3 extends over 14 amino acids. Trimming removed 4 bases at V and 6 bases at J, with 14 bases between. The CDR3 DNA reads as TGTGCCAGCAGCTGGGTAAAATTGGAGGATACGCAGTATTTT. Translated, it gives CASSWVKLEDTQYF.

V gene TRBV5-4 combines with J gene TRBJ1-4, with unresolved D. Looked up from germline, CDR1 is SGHNT and CDR2 is YYREEE (reference sequence). This CDR3 is built from 13 residues. With 4 bases removed from V and 7 bases from J, the gap between germline ends came to 11 bases. The DNA of the CDR3 is TGTGCCAGCAGCCCCACGCTAGGTGAAAAACTGTTTTTT. This encodes CASSPTLGEKLFF.

V and J are TRBV5-8 and TRBJ2-5; TRBD2 aligns across 8 bases. The trim removed 2 bases at V and 6 bases at J, leaving 9 bases unmatched. In germline, CDR1 is SGHTS, CDR2 YDEGEE. CDR3 length equals 15 residues. CDR3 amino acids: CASSFLTGGPQTQYF. DNA of the CDR3: TGTGCCAGCAGCTTCTTAACGGGGGGGCCACAGACCCAGTACTTC.

The V and J genes are TRBV28 and TRBJ2-5; D is possibly TRBD2 (7 bases). V was pared by 5 bases and J by 4 bases, with 11 bases between. There are 13 residues in the CDR3. Germline CDR1 reads MDHEN; CDR2 reads SYDVKM. The DNA for the CDR3 is TGTGCCAGCAGTCTAGGGGGGGGAGAGACCCAGTACTTC. Translation: CASSLGGGETQYF. Full variable domain (missing parts from reference TRBV28 and TRBJ2-5): DVKVTQSSRYLVKRTGEKVFLECVQDMDHENMFWYRQDPGLGLRLIYFSYDVKMKEKGDIPEGYSVSREKKERFSLILESASTNQTSMYLCASSLGGGETQYFGPGTRLLVL.

The chain links TRBV5-6 to TRBJ1-2, with D hard to call. The germline CDR1 and CDR2 sequences are SGHDT and YYEEEE. This CDR3 is built from 13 residues. V lost 3 bases, J lost 7 bases, and 13 bases lay in between. The CDR3 DNA reads TGTGCCAGCAGCTGGGAGGGCGCCGGTGGCTACACCTTC. Amino acid sequence: CASSWEGAGGYTF.

This chain's CDR3 is CASSLTGTENYYGYTF. CDR3 nucleotides: TGTGCCAGCAGCCTTACCGGGACAGAAAATTACTATGGCTACACCTTC. The chain employs TRBV5-8 and TRBJ1-2, with 7 bases fitting TRBD1. Looked up from germline, CDR1 is SGHTS and CDR2 is YDEGEE. V was clipped by 4 bases and J by 3 bases; unmatched bases: 12. This CDR3 is 16 amino acids long.

This clone has only a few counts. The chain employs TRBV30 and TRBJ1-2, with 8 bases lining up with TRBD1. J gave up 7 bases and V 3 bases, and 4 bases lay outside the gene matches. Per germline, CDR1 GTSNPN and CDR2 SVGIG (reference sequence). The length of the CDR3 is 12 residues. CDR3 nucleotides: TGTGCCTGGAGGGACAGGGTCGGTGGCTACACCTTC. Residues: CAWRDRVGGYTF.

The chain carries TRBV19 and TRBJ1-5, with D perhaps TRBD1 (5 bases). This CDR3 is built from 14 residues. Germline V gene lookup returns CDR1 LNHDA and CDR2 SQIVND (reference sequence). V was pared by 8 bases and J by 0 bases, with 11 bases between. The CDR3 sequence is CASADKYSNQPQHF. The CDR3 region has the DNA TGTGCCAGTGCGGACAAGTATAGCAATCAGCCCCAGCATTTT. Variable domain in full (rest from reference TRBV19 and TRBJ1-5): DGGITQSPKYLFRKEGQNVTLSCEQNLNHDAMYWYRQDPGQGLRLIYYSQIVNDFQKGDIAEGYSVSREKKESFPLTVTSAQKNPTAFYLCASADKYSNQPQHFGDGTRLSIL.

This chain connects TRBV27 to TRBJ2-6; D is uncertain. V lost 0 bases and J 0 bases, leaving 3 bases between the germline ends. Germline CDR1 MNHEY, CDR2 SMNVEV (reference sequence). There are 15 residues in the CDR3. The CDR3 DNA sequence: TGTGCCAGCAGTTTATCCCACTCTGGGGCCAACGTCCTGACTTTC. It translates to CASSLSHSGANVLTF.

J is TRBJ2-1 and V is TRBV30; tentative D call: TRBD2 (5 bases). CDR1 GTSNPN and CDR2 SVGIG come from the germline V gene (reference sequence). V dropped 2 bases and J dropped 0 bases, with 20 bases sitting between them. The CDR3 spans 18 residues. CDR3 amino acids: CAWSLYFGLPGSYNEQFF. The CDR3 coding sequence is TGTGCCTGGAGTTTGTATTTCGGACTCCCCGGCTCCTACAATGAGCAGTTCTTC. Full variable domain (rest looked up from reference TRBV30 and TRBJ2-1): SQTIHQWPATLVQPVGSPLSLECTVEGTSNPNLYWYRQAAGRGLQLLFYSVGIGQISSEVPQNLSASRPQDRQFILSSKKLLLSDSGFYLCAWSLYFGLPGSYNEQFFGPGTRLTVL.

The rearrangement uses TRBV25-1 and TRBJ1-2; D possibly corresponds to TRBD1 (5 bases). The CDR3 is made up of 15 amino acids. The ends were cut back, 2 bases at V and 4 bases at J, with 14 bases in the middle. Germline lookup yields CDR1 MGHDK and CDR2 SYGVNS. The CDR3 coding sequence is TGTGCCAGCAGTGAAGTCGGGGGACCCGGCTATGGCTACACCTTC. It encodes CASSEVGGPGYGYTF.

This chain uses TRBV30 with TRBJ2-1, with 8 bases identical to TRBD2. Germline V gene lookup returns CDR1 GTSNPN and CDR2 SVGIG (reference sequence). This CDR3 has 13 residues. With 3 bases clipped from V and 7 bases from J, the junction kept 5 bases outside the gene matches. CDR3: CAWSGGAWNEQFF. The CDR3 DNA follows: TGTGCCTGGAGCGGGGGGGCCTGGAATGAGCAGTTCTTC.

The chain recombines TRBV5-1 with TRBJ2-2, with 11 bases lining up with TRBD2. The germline V gene has CDR1 SGHRS and CDR2 YFSETQ. V trimming: 5 bases; J trimming: 2 bases; junction bases outside the gene matches: 5. The CDR3 is 16 amino acids. The DNA for the CDR3 is TGCGCCAGCAGGCTGACTAGCGGGACTAACACCGGGGAGCTGTTTTTT. Protein: CASRLTSGTNTGELFF.

The chain has TRBV4-1 and TRBJ1-2; D is unresolved. Deletions cut 1 base from V and 5 bases from J, with 14 bases between. The CDR3 length is 15 residues. Germline loops: CDR1 MGHRA, CDR2 YSYEKL. The CDR3 bases are TGCGCCAGCAGCCAAGTTTTTGCAGGTTCGTATGGCTACACCTTC. This sequence encodes CASSQVFAGSYGYTF.